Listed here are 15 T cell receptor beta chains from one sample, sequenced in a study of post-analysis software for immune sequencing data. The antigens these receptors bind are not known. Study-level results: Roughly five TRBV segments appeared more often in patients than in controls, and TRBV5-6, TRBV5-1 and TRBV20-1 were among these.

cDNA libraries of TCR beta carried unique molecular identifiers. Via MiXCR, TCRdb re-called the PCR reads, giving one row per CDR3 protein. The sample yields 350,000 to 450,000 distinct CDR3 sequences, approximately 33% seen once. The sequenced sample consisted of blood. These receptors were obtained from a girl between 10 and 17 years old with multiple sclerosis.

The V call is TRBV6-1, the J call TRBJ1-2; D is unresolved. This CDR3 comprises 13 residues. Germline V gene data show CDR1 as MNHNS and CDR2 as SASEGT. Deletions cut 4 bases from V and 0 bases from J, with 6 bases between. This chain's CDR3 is CASSVEPNYGYTF. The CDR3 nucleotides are TGTGCCAGCAGTGTTGAACCTAACTATGGCTACACCTTC.

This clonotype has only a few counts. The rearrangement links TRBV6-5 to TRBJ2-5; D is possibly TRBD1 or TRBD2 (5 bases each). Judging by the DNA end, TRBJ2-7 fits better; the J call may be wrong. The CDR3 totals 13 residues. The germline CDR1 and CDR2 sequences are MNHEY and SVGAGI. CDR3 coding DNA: TGTGCCAGCAGTGGTGTTGAGGGGTCCGAGCAGTACTTC. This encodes CASSGVEGSEQYF.

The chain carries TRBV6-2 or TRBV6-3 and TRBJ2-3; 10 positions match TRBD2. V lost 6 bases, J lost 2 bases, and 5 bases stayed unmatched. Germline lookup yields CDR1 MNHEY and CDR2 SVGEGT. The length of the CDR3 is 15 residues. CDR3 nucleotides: TGTGCCAGCAGCGTAGCGGGGGGCTACACAGATACGCAGTATTTT. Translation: CASSVAGGYTDTQYF.

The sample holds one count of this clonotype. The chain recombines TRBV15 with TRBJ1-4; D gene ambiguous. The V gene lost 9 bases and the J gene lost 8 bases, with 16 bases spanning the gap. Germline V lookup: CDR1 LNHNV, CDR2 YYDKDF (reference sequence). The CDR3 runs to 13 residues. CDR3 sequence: CATAGGREEKLFF. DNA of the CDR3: TGTGCCACGGCGGGTGGGAGAGAGGAAAAACTGTTTTTT.

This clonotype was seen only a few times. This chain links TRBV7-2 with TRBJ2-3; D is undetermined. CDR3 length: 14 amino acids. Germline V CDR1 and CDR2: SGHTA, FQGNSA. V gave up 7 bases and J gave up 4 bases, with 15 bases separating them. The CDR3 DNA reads TGTGCCAGCAAACACGCAGACCCCGCAGATACGCAGTATTTT. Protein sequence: CASKHADPADTQYF.

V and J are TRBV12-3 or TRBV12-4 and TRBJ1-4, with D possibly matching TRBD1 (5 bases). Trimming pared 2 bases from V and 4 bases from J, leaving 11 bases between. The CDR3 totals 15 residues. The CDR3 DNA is TGTGCCAGCAGTTTAAAGCGGGGGTATAATGAAAAACTGTTTTTT. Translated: CASSLKRGYNEKLFF.

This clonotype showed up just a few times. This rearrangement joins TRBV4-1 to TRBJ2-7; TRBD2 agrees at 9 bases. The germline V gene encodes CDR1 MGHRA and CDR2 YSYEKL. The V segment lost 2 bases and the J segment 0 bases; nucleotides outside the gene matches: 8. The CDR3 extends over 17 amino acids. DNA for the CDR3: TGCGCCAGCAGCCAACAATCAGCGGGGGGAAGCTCCTACGAGCAGTACTTC. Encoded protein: CASSQQSAGGSSYEQYF.

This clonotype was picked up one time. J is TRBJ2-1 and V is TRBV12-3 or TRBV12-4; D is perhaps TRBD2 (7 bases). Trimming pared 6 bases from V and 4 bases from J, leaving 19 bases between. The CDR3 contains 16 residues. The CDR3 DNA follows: TGTGCCAGCAGCCTCGGGGGGCTTACCCTTTACAATGAGCAGTTCTTC. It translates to CASSLGGLTLYNEQFF.

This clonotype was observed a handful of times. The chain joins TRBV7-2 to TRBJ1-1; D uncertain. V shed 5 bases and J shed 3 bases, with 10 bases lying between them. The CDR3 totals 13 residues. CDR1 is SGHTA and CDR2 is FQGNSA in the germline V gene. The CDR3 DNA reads TGTGCCAGCAGCCCTAGAGTTGACACTGAAGCTTTCTTT. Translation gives CASSPRVDTEAFF.

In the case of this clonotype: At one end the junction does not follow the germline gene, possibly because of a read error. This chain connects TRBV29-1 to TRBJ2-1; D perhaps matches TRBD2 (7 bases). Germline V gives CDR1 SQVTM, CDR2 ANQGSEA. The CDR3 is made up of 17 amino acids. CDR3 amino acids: CSVEDFGGASSCNEQFF. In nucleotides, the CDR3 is TGCAGCGTTGAGGACTTTGGGGGGGCGAGCTCCTGCAATGAGCAGTTCTTC.

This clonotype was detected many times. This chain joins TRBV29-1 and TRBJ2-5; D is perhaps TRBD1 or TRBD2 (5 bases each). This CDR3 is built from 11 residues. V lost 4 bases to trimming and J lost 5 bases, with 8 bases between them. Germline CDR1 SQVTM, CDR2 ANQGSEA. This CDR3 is CSVAEGETQYF. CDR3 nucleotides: TGCAGCGTTGCCGAGGGGGAGACCCAGTACTTC.

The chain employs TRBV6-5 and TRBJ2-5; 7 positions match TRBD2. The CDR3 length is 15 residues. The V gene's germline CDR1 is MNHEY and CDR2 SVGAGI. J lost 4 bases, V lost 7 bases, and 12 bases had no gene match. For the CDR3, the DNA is TGTGCCAGCACCTACACTGGGGGAGGGAGAGAGACCCAGTACTTC. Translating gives CASTYTGGGRETQYF.

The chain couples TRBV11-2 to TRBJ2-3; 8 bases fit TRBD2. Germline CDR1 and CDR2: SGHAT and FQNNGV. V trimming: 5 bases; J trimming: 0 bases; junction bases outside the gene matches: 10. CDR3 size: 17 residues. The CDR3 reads CASSPAGGGLSTDTQYF. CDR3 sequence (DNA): TGTGCCAGCAGCCCCGCGGGGGGCGGGCTTAGCACAGATACGCAGTATTTT.

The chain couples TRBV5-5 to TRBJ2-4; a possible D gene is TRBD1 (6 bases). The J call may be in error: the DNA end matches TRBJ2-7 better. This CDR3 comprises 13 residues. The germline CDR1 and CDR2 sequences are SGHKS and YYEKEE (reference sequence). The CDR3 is CASRMDSSNEQYF. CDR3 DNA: TGTGCCAGCAGAATGGACAGTTCTAACGAGCAGTACTTC.

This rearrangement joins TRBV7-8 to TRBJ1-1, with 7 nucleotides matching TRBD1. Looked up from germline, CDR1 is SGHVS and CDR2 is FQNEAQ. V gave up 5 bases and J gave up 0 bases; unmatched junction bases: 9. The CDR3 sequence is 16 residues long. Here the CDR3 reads CASSPFEGQLNTEAFF. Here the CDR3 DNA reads TGTGCCAGCAGCCCTTTCGAGGGACAGCTGAACACTGAAGCTTTCTTT.